This T cell receptor (beta chain) was sequenced in a study of response to subunit inactivated influenza vaccine. Study-wide results and limits: The study's authors posited that every seasonal influenza vaccination enlists few new T cells.

In TCRdb, the RT-PCR reads were re-called with MiXCR into one record per CDR3 protein. The sample holds 800,000 to 1,000,000 distinct CDR3 sequences, over 20% seen once. In germline, CDR1 is MNHNS, CDR2 SASEGT. Trimming at V came to 4 bases and at J to 5 bases, leaving 6 bases not matched to a gene. There are 15 residues in the CDR3. This clonotype was observed a handful of times. The antigen remains undetermined. This TCR was sampled from a man aged 50 to 59 who received an inactivated influenza vaccine. The chain employs TRBV6-1 and TRBJ2-3; 10 bases match TRBD1. Sample: PBMCs from blood, taken 5 days after vaccination. The CDR3 protein is CASSGQGAVGDTQYF. The CDR3 DNA follows: TGTGCCAGCAGTGGACAGGGGGCAGTGGGAGATACGCAGTATTTT.